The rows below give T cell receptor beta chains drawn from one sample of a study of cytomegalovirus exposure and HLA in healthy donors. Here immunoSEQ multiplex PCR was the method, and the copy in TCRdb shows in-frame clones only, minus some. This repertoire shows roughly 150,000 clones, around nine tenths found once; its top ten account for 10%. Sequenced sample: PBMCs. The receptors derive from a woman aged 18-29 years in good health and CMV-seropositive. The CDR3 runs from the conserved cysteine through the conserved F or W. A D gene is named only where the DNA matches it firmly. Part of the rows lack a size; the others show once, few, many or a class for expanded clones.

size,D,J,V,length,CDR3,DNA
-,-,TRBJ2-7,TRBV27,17,CASSLWGGLGGASEQYF,TGTGCCAGCAGTTTATGGGGGGGCCTAGGAGGCGCAAGCGAGCAGTACTTC
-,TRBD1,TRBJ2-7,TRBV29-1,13,CSALGQGGDEQYF,TGCAGCGCCCTGGGACAGGGAGGGGACGAGCAGTACTTC
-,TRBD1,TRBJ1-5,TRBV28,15,CASIPDRISNQPQHF,TGTGCCAGCATTCCGGACAGGATTAGCAATCAGCCCCAGCATTTT
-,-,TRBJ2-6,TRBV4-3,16,CASSQDRGTGANVLTF,TGCGCCAGCAGCCAAGATCGAGGGACTGGGGCCAACGTCCTGACTTTC
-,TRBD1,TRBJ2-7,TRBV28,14,CASTKYRGSYEQYF,TGTGCCAGCACCAAGTACAGGGGCTCCTACGAGCAGTACTTC
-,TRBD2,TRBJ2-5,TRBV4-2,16,CASSPKAGLYQETQYF,TGTGCCAGCAGCCCAAAAGCGGGACTGTACCAAGAGACCCAGTACTTC
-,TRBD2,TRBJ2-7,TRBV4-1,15,CASSPTSGGFYEQYF,TGCGCCAGCAGCCCGACTAGCGGGGGATTCTACGAGCAGTACTTC
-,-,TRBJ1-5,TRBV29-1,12,CSGGGNDQPQHF,TGCAGCGGGGGGGGAAATGATCAGCCCCAGCATTTT
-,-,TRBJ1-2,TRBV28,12,CASSNNNYGYTF,TGTGCCAGCAGTAATAATAACTATGGCTACACCTTC
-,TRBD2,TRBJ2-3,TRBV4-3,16,CASSRRLAGDEDTQYF,TGCGCCAGCAGCCGGCGACTAGCGGGAGATGAGGATACGCAGTATTTT
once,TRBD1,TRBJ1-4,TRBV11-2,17,CASSLGFGGQAAEKLFF,TGTGCCAGCAGCTTAGGCTTTGGAGGACAGGCGGCGGAAAAACTGTTTTTT
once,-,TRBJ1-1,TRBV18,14,CASSPTVWNTEAFF,TGTGCCAGCTCACCAACGGTGTGGAACACTGAAGCTTTCTTT
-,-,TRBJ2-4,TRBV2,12,CASSGEGDIQYF,TGTGCCAGCAGCGGAGAGGGGGACATTCAGTACTTC
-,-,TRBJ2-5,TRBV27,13,CASSLSDREFQYF,TGTGCCAGCAGTTTATCGGATCGGGAGTTCCAGTACTTC
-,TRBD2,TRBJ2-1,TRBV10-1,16,CASSDATSGQYNEQFF,TGCGCCAGCAGCGATGCGACTAGCGGACAGTACAATGAGCAGTTCTTC
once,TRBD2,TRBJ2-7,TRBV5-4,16,CASSPTGTSVSYEQYF,TGTGCCAGCAGCCCTACCGGGACTAGCGTCTCCTACGAGCAGTACTTC
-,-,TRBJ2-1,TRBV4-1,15,CASSHLLAVGNEQFF,TGCGCCAGCAGCCATCTTTTAGCAGTGGGCAATGAGCAGTTCTTC
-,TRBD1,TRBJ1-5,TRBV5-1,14,CASSPTGGGQPQHF,TGCGCCAGCAGCCCGACAGGGGGTGGTCAGCCCCAGCATTTT
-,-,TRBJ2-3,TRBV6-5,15,CASSPNSGWEDTQYF,TGTGCCAGCAGTCCGAACTCGGGATGGGAAGATACGCAGTATTTT
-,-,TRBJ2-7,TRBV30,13,CAWSPRGSYEQYF,TGTGCCTGGAGTCCCCGGGGGTCCTACGAGCAGTACTTC
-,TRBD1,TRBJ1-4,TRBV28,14,CASTTGVDDEKLFF,TGTGCCAGCACCACAGGGGTGGACGATGAAAAACTGTTTTTT
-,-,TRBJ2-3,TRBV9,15,CASSAPGTRTDTQYF,TGTGCCAGCAGTGCTCCCGGGACTCGCACAGATACGCAGTATTTT
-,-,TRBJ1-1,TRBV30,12,CAWSLLNTEAFF,TGTGCCTGGAGCCTGCTAAACACTGAAGCTTTCTTT
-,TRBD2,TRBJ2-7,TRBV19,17,CASRKSPLAGDVYEQYF,TGTGCCAGTAGGAAGTCTCCTCTAGCGGGAGATGTCTACGAGCAGTACTTC
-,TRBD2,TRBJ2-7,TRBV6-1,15,CASTSRLGLAGEQYF,TGTGCCAGCACTTCCCGCCTGGGACTAGCGGGCGAGCAGTACTTC
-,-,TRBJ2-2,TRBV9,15,CASSVDGANTGELFF,TGTGCCAGCAGCGTAGACGGGGCGAACACCGGGGAGCTGTTTTTT
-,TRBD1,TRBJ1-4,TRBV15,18,CATSRSWAEGQDNEKLFF,TGTGCCACCAGCAGGTCCTGGGCCGAGGGACAGGACAATGAAAAACTGTTTTTT
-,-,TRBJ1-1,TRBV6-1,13,CASSEWQNTEAFF,TGTGCCAGCAGTGAATGGCAGAACACTGAAGCTTTCTTT
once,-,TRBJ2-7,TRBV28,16,CASSVDSDSVTYEQYF,TGTGCCAGCAGTGTGGATTCGGACAGTGTTACCTACGAGCAGTACTTC
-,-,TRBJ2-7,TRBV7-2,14,CASSLAAQRDEQYF,TGTGCCAGCAGCTTAGCGGCACAGCGGGACGAGCAGTACTTC
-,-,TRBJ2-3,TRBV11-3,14,CASSFGQGADTQYF,TGTGCCAGCAGCTTTGGGCAGGGTGCAGATACGCAGTATTTT
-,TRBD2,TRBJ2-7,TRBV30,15,CAWSVISGRSYEQYF,TGTGCCTGGAGTGTTATTAGCGGGAGATCCTACGAGCAGTACTTC
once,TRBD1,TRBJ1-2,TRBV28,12,CAIPTGVEGYTF,TGTGCCATACCGACAGGGGTGGAAGGCTACACCTTC
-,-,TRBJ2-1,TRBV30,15,CAWFGGSGIYNEQFF,TGTGCCTGGTTTGGCGGTAGCGGAATATACAATGAGCAGTTCTTC
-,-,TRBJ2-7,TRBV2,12,CASSPTGYEQYF,TGTGCCAGCAGTCCAACAGGGTACGAGCAGTACTTC
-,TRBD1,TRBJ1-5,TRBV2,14,CASSGTGARQPQHF,TGTGCCAGCAGTGGGACAGGGGCTAGACAGCCCCAGCATTTT
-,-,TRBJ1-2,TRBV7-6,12,CASMIRTGGYTF,TGTGCCAGTATGATTAGAACGGGAGGCTACACCTTC
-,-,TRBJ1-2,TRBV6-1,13,CASIRGAGYGYTF,TGTGCCAGCATCCGGGGGGCAGGCTATGGCTACACCTTC
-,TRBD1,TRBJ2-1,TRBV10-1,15,CASSGPGQGWNEQFF,TGCGCCAGCAGTGGGCCGGGACAGGGTTGGAATGAGCAGTTCTTC
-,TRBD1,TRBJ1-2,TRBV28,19,CASRSIVGTGWGSNYGYTF,TGTGCCAGCAGATCAATCGTGGGGACAGGGTGGGGATCTAACTATGGCTACACCTTC
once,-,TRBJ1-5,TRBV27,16,CASSTQTVRGFQPQHF,TGTGCCAGCAGTACCCAGACAGTGAGGGGGTTTCAGCCCCAGCATTTT